A selection of T cell receptor beta chains follows, all from one sample in a study of regulatory T cells in long-lasting Graves disease. TCRdb analysed the multiplex PCR reads with MiXCR anew, one entry per CDR3 protein. The sample includes nearly 350,000 distinct CDR3 sequences, 15% to 20% seen only once; the top ten take less than 30%. Source: peripheral blood mononuclear cells (PBMCs), taken when the disease was refractory, from a patient treated with antithyroid drugs. These receptors were taken from a female donor with Graves disease. CDR3s leave out the opening cysteine and the closing phenylalanine or tryptophan. Fields, in order: J gene, clone size, V gene, CDR3 protein. Size values are once, few and many counts, or a class for expanded clones, and some rows have none.

J gene: TRBJ1-2
clone size: many
V gene: TRBV6-2/TRBV6-3
CDR3 protein: ASSYGTHGYT

J gene: TRBJ1-2
clone size: many
V gene: TRBV24-1
CDR3 protein: ATSDFPYAAGANNGYT

J gene: TRBJ2-5
clone size: many
V gene: TRBV29-1
CDR3 protein: SVVRQQETQY

J gene: TRBJ2-7
clone size: many
V gene: TRBV7-2
CDR3 protein: ASSPGAGSSYEQY

J gene: TRBJ1-5
clone size: -
V gene: TRBV4-1
CDR3 protein: ASSQDAGGGQPQH

J gene: TRBJ1-1
clone size: many
V gene: TRBV7-3
CDR3 protein: ASSLRGRTEAF

J gene: TRBJ1-6
clone size: many
V gene: TRBV3-1
CDR3 protein: ASSQETGANSPLH

J gene: TRBJ1-1
clone size: few
V gene: TRBV7-3
CDR3 protein: ASSLAGQLNTEAF

J gene: TRBJ2-7
clone size: -
V gene: TRBV9
CDR3 protein: ASSDDLDEQY

J gene: TRBJ1-4
clone size: -
V gene: TRBV10-3
CDR3 protein: ASAPGGIEKLF

J gene: TRBJ1-1
clone size: many
V gene: TRBV5-1
CDR3 protein: ASSLSRTGRNTEAF

J gene: TRBJ2-2
clone size: few
V gene: TRBV29-1
CDR3 protein: SVGNTGELF

J gene: TRBJ1-2
clone size: many
V gene: TRBV6-1
CDR3 protein: ASRKPQGNYGYT

J gene: TRBJ1-2
clone size: -
V gene: TRBV25-1
CDR3 protein: ASSDSGYSHYGYT

J gene: TRBJ2-5
clone size: many
V gene: TRBV7-3
CDR3 protein: ASSSTPRGGGETQY

J gene: TRBJ2-5
clone size: few
V gene: TRBV5-1
CDR3 protein: ASSLRLAGAGETQY

J gene: TRBJ2-6
clone size: -
V gene: TRBV5-4
CDR3 protein: ASSPGTATELGANVLT

J gene: TRBJ2-6
clone size: many
V gene: TRBV6-1
CDR3 protein: ASRSTGANVLT

J gene: TRBJ2-4
clone size: -
V gene: TRBV20-1
CDR3 protein: SAREPGTSVENIQY

J gene: TRBJ2-7
clone size: many
V gene: TRBV7-2
CDR3 protein: ASSPRAGIDYEQY

J gene: TRBJ2-2
clone size: many
V gene: TRBV27
CDR3 protein: ASRTGYPLTGELF

J gene: TRBJ1-1
clone size: many
V gene: TRBV29-1
CDR3 protein: SAMSGGTEAF

J gene: TRBJ1-2
clone size: few
V gene: TRBV4-1
CDR3 protein: ASSQFSGQTNGYT

J gene: TRBJ1-2
clone size: many
V gene: TRBV28
CDR3 protein: ASRSGPKNMGYT

J gene: TRBJ1-1
clone size: many
V gene: TRBV27
CDR3 protein: ASSPGLYTEAF

J gene: TRBJ1-2
clone size: few
V gene: TRBV20-1
CDR3 protein: SARDSRLLDGYT

J gene: TRBJ2-2
clone size: -
V gene: TRBV10-3
CDR3 protein: AISLTGGDTGELF

J gene: TRBJ1-6
clone size: few
V gene: TRBV11-3
CDR3 protein: ASSVGGYNSPLH

J gene: TRBJ1-6
clone size: few
V gene: TRBV5-8
CDR3 protein: ASTSPRLTARAPLH

J gene: TRBJ2-7
clone size: -
V gene: TRBV28
CDR3 protein: ASSIRDRSLAQY

J gene: TRBJ1-6
clone size: -
V gene: TRBV19
CDR3 protein: ASSSLGGSPLH

J gene: TRBJ2-7
clone size: -
V gene: TRBV18
CDR3 protein: ASSPIPRSPSTTSYEQY